This TCR beta chain was obtained from a study of OX40 agonist ivuxolimab in advanced cancers. About the research overall: Each patient was given ivuxolimab into a vein every 2 weeks, at 0.01 to 10 mg/kg. Each dose-escalation patient presented with hepatocellular carcinoma, melanoma, renal cell or head and neck cancer. Earlier anti-PD-1, anti-PD-L1 or anti-CTLA-4 therapy was permitted; about 39% had received some. The study, taken as a whole, reports: CD8+ T cells showed, on average, more clonal expansion than CD4+ cells.

The assay was immunoSEQ multiplex PCR, and TCRdb's table has in-frame clones only and misses some. The data hold about 38,000 clones, with 87% observed a single time. To note about this clone: Its antigen remains unidentified.

The CDR3 has 13 amino acids. The germline V gene encodes CDR1 MGHRA and CDR2 YSYEKL. The V end was cut by 0 bases, the J end by 8 bases, with 10 bases between. The source is an adult with an advanced solid tumor such as melanoma, head and neck, liver or kidney cancer. The V gene is TRBV4-1, the J gene TRBJ1-2; TRBD1 is a possible D gene (5 bases). Sequencing was performed on CD4+ or CD8+ T cells sorted from blood, taken in a trial of the OX40 agonist ivuxolimab. The CDR3 region has the DNA TGCGCCAGCAGCCAAGATCGGACACCCGGCTACACCTTC. Translated, it gives CASSQDRTPGYTF.